This T cell receptor (beta chain) comes out of a study of T cell responses to AZD1222 COVID-19 vaccine. Across the study: Pooled samples include second doses given at about 4 or 12 weeks. Study-level results: Spike regions recognized by vaccine-associated CD4 TCRs spanned the protein, led by 160-218 and 743-854. Unmutated regions of variants are reportedly targeted by nearly half of spike-specific TCRs.

Remarks on this clone: Its antigen is currently unknown.

Repertoires were generated with immunoSEQ multiplex PCR, while TCRdb's copy carries only in-frame clones and drops some. The table has more than 250,000 clones, 80% to 95% seen once. The CDR3 sequence is 13 residues long. Trimming removed 5 bases at V and 6 bases at J, with 8 bases between. In germline, CDR1 is SGHTA, CDR2 FQGTGA. The V and J genes are TRBV7-3 and TRBJ1-6, with a possible D match to TRBD1 (6 bases). The source was peripheral blood, collected on day 0 of AZD1222 vaccination. The clonotype was recovered from an adult in good health. The CDR3 coding sequence is TGTGCCAGCAGCCGAGGGGGTAATTCACCCCTCCACTTT. Amino acids: CASSRGGNSPLHF.